A selection of T cell receptor beta chains follows, all from one sample in a study of T cell responses to AZD1222 COVID-19 vaccine. Sequencing was performed with immunoSEQ multiplex PCR; in TCRdb, only in-frame clones are kept and a portion is missing. In the table there are about 99,000 clones, approximately 94% of which are singletons. The source material was peripheral blood, sampled on day 0 of AZD1222 vaccination. The source is an adult in good health. Each CDR3 is given with its conserved first and last residue. D genes are given only for firm matches. For some rows the clone size is stated as once, few or many, or as a class when expanded; others skip it.

d_gene	v_gene	j_gene	abundance	CDR3nt	CDR3aa
.	TRBV5-4	TRBJ2-7	once	TGTGCCAGCAGCCCAGGACAGACCTCCTACGAGCAGTACTTC	CASSPGQTSYEQYF
TRBD1	TRBV19	TRBJ1-5	.	TGTGCCAGTAGTATAGGATTAGGACAGGGAGGACAACCCCAGCATTTT	CASSIGLGQGGQPQHF
.	TRBV11-2	TRBJ1-1	once	TGTGCCAGCAGCCCCACGGGAGGGAACACTGAAGCTTTCTTT	CASSPTGGNTEAFF
.	TRBV7-8	TRBJ1-1	few	TGTGCCAGCAGCTTAGATCTGGGGATGGCAATGAACACTGAAGCTTTCTTT	CASSLDLGMAMNTEAFF
.	TRBV7-2	TRBJ2-3	.	TGTGCCAGCAGCTCCGAGCGTTTGGATACGCAGTATTTT	CASSSERLDTQYF
.	TRBV6-5	TRBJ2-5	.	TGTGCCAGCAGTTACACGGGACGGCGTGGGACCCAGTACTTC	CASSYTGRRGTQYF
.	TRBV12-5	TRBJ2-2	.	TGTGCTAGTGGTTCCGCCGGGGACGGGGAGCTGTTTTTT	CASGSAGDGELFF
.	TRBV3-1/TRBV3-2	TRBJ2-2	.	TGTGCCAGCAGCCAAGGAGTCCGGAGGAACACCGGGGAGCTGTTTTTT	CASSQGVRRNTGELFF
.	TRBV7-3	TRBJ2-5	.	TGTGCCAGCAGCTTGACGTACCAAGAGACCCAGTACTTC	CASSLTYQETQYF
.	TRBV7-8	TRBJ2-7	.	TGTGCCAGCAGCTTAGCTTCTGAGAACGAGCAGTACTTC	CASSLASENEQYF
.	TRBV4-3	TRBJ2-1	.	TGCGCCAGCAGCCAAGAAGGTAGCGGAGCCTACAATGAGCAGTTCTTC	CASSQEGSGAYNEQFF